Below, one T cell receptor (beta chain) is given with its context. The entry originates in a study of blood T cell repertoires in COVID-19. V lost 5 bases to trimming and J lost 4 bases, with 5 bases between them. This CDR3 has 11 residues. Here immunoSEQ multiplex PCR was the method, and the copy in TCRdb shows in-frame clones only, minus some. The sample lists 200,000 to 300,000 clones, 88% occurring once. This TCR was recovered from a man between 60 and 75 years old who had recovered from COVID-19. Material for sequencing was peripheral blood. The chain couples TRBV12-3 or TRBV12-4 to TRBJ1-1; D call uncertain. CDR3 bases: TGTGCCAGCAGTGAGGTCACTGAAGCTTTCTTT. This codes for CASSEVTEAFF.